One sample yielded the 20 T cell receptor beta chains listed below, sequenced in a study of blood T cell repertoires in COVID-19. Using immunoSEQ multiplex PCR, the repertoire was profiled, and TCRdb retains in-frame clones only, with some absent. The data contain 150,000 to 200,000 clones, about four fifths of them singletons. Sequenced sample: peripheral blood. The receptors stem from a man in his sixties with acute or convalescent COVID-19.

The gene calls are TRBV28 and TRBJ1-4; 8 nucleotides line up with TRBD1. J lost 0 bases, V lost 5 bases, and 5 bases had no gene match. The germline gives CDR1 MDHEN, CDR2 SYDVKM. This CDR3 is 16 amino acids long. The CDR3 protein is CASSKTGVATNEKLFF. CDR3 sequence (DNA): TGTGCCAGCAGTAAGACAGGGGTTGCAACTAATGAAAAACTGTTTTTT.

This chain joins TRBV30 and TRBJ2-3, with 10 bases lining up with TRBD2. The junction had 9 bases not matched to a gene; V was cut back by 1 base and J by 5 bases. The germline V gene has CDR1 GTSNPN and CDR2 SVGIG (reference sequence). The CDR3 runs 16 residues. The chain's CDR3 is CAWSGGLAGVGDTQYF. CDR3 bases: TGTGCCTGGAGTGGTGGGCTAGCGGGAGTTGGAGATACGCAGTATTTT.

V is TRBV5-1 and J is TRBJ2-1; the match to TRBD2 covers 10 bases. The CDR3 runs to 17 residues. Per the germline V gene, CDR1 is SGHRS and CDR2 is YFSETQ. The trim removed 0 bases at V and 5 bases at J, leaving 8 bases unmatched. For the CDR3, the DNA is TGCGCCAGCAGCTTGGCCTGGACAGCGGGAGGGGACAATGAGCAGTTCTTC. Residues: CASSLAWTAGGDNEQFF.

CDR3 in DNA: TGTGCCAGCAGCTTATGGTCCTCGCACAGGGGGTGGAGTGAGCAGTTCTTC. Translating gives CASSLWSSHRGWSEQFF. The gene calls are TRBV7-3 and TRBJ2-1; 8 nucleotides agree with TRBD1. V dropped 2 bases and J dropped 9; count of bases not matched to a gene: 15. This CDR3 contains 17 residues. Germline V CDR1 and CDR2: SGHTA, FQGTGA.

The sample holds a few counts of this clone. The rearrangement joins TRBV4-2 to TRBJ2-3, with TRBD2 matching 10 bases. Germline loops: CDR1 LGHNA, CDR2 YNFKEQ. The CDR3 covers 15 residues. J lost 5 bases, V lost 0 bases, and 2 bases had no gene match. CDR3 coding DNA: TGTGCCAGCAGCCAAGAAGCGGGGGGGGTAGATACGCAGTATTTT. Its translation is CASSQEAGGVDTQYF.

This chain uses TRBV25-1 with TRBJ2-7, with D tentatively TRBD2 (7 bases). Looked up from germline, CDR1 is MGHDK and CDR2 is SYGVNS. The CDR3 loop spans 13 amino acids. V gave up 2 bases and J gave up 5 bases, with 10 bases separating them. CDR3 sequence (DNA): TGTGCCAGCAGTGAAAGGGGGGGCGACGAGCAGTACTTC. This translates into CASSERGGDEQYF.

The V gene is TRBV6-5, the J gene TRBJ1-5, with D uncertain. There are 13 residues in the CDR3. Germline V gene sequence: CDR1 MNHEY, CDR2 SVGAGI. V lost 3 bases and J 4 bases, leaving 7 bases between the germline ends. The CDR3 spells CASSYGLNQPQHF. The CDR3 coding sequence is TGTGCCAGCAGTTATGGGCTTAATCAGCCCCAGCATTTT.

The chain recombines TRBV5-6 with TRBJ1-5, with TRBD1 matching over 7 bases. The CDR3 covers 15 residues. V gave up 3 bases and J gave up 4 bases; unmatched junction bases: 7. The V gene's germline CDR1 is SGHDT and CDR2 YYEEEE. CDR3 in DNA: TGTGCCAGCAGCTCGAAAATGACAGGGAATCAGCCCCAGCATTTT. Amino acids: CASSSKMTGNQPQHF.

J is TRBJ2-7 and V is TRBV12-3 or TRBV12-4; a possible D gene is TRBD2 (6 bases). The CDR3 covers 13 residues. Between the trimmed V and J ends, which lost 1 base and 8 bases, there was a span of 12 bases. CDR3 nucleotides: TGTGCCAGCAGTTTAGGACGGGGGTGGAAGCAGTACTTC. This sequence encodes CASSLGRGWKQYF.

The chain is built from TRBV20-1 and TRBJ2-1, with D unresolved. Germline CDR1 DFQATT, CDR2 SNEGSKA (reference sequence). CDR3 length equals 11 residues. In DNA, the CDR3 is TGCAGCGCGGCCGGCCACAATGAGCAGTTCTTC. This encodes CSAAGHNEQFF.

The chain joins TRBV9 to TRBJ1-2; the D gene is possibly TRBD1 (6 bases). This CDR3 has 15 residues. With 0 bases removed from V and 7 bases from J, the gap between germline ends came to 16 bases. Germline V gene sequence: CDR1 SGDLS, CDR2 YYNGEE. The CDR3 DNA sequence: TGTGCCAGCAGCGTAGGTTCAGGGGTTGGGGGTGGCTACACCTTC. This encodes CASSVGSGVGGGYTF.

The rearrangement uses TRBV2 and TRBJ2-1, with TRBD1 matching over 9 bases. CDR1 and CDR2 from the germline V gene are SNHLY and FYNNEI. The V gene end was trimmed by 5 bases and the J gene end by 5 bases; junction bases not matched to a gene: 7. This CDR3 has 15 residues. CDR3 protein: CASSFRDRVNNEQFF. The DNA of the CDR3 is TGTGCCAGCAGTTTCCGGGACAGGGTAAACAATGAGCAGTTCTTC. Full variable domain (missing parts from reference TRBV2 and TRBJ2-1): EPEVTQTPSHQVTQMGQEVILRCVPISNHLYFYWYRQILGQKVEFLVSFYNNEISEKSEIFDDQFSVERPDGSNFTLKIRSTKLEDSAMYFCASSFRDRVNNEQFFGPGTRLTVL.

This sequence joins TRBV5-1 and TRBJ1-2; 11 bases match TRBD1. The CDR3 runs to 14 residues. From germline, CDR1 is SGHRS and CDR2 YFSETQ. Trimming took 3 bases from V and 8 from J; bases not matched to a gene: 6. This chain's CDR3 is CASSSGTGGQGYTF. Written as DNA, the CDR3 is TGCGCCAGCAGCTCCGGGACAGGGGGTCAGGGCTACACCTTC.

This chain joins TRBV7-2 and TRBJ1-2; maybe TRBD1 (6 bases). Between the trimmed V and J ends, which lost 1 base and 2 bases, there was a span of 14 bases. The CDR3 length is 16 residues. Germline-derived CDR1 and CDR2 are SGHTA and FQGNSA. The CDR3 sequence is CASSLGYGTTNYGYTF. CDR3 in DNA: TGTGCCAGCAGCTTAGGGTATGGGACAACCAACTATGGCTACACCTTC.

This chain connects TRBV7-2 to TRBJ1-1; a possible D gene is TRBD1 (6 bases). This CDR3 has 14 amino acids. V was clipped by 4 bases and J by 4 bases, with 13 bases between them. Germline V gives CDR1 SGHTA, CDR2 FQGNSA. The CDR3 sequence is CASSSTPGVTEAFF. CDR3 nucleotide sequence: TGTGCCAGCAGCTCCACCCCAGGGGTCACTGAAGCTTTCTTT.

J is TRBJ2-3 and V is TRBV4-2; 8 positions match TRBD2. The CDR3 has 15 amino acids. CDR1 is LGHNA, CDR2 YNFKEQ, per germline. J was trimmed by 4 bases and V by 4 bases; bases with no gene match: 7. CDR3: CASSPAEREPDTQYF. In DNA form, the CDR3 reads TGTGCCAGCAGCCCCGCTGAGCGGGAGCCAGATACGCAGTATTTT.

J is TRBJ2-7 and V is TRBV10-3; perhaps TRBD2 as D (5 bases). The germline V and J ends were trimmed by 2 bases and 2 bases, with 13 bases remaining between them. The CDR3 is 15 amino acids. Germline V gene lookup returns CDR1 ENHRY and CDR2 SYGVKD. CDR3 in DNA: TGTGCCATCAGTGAGGGATTAAGCGGTCCCTACGAGCAGTACTTC. Translated, it gives CAISEGLSGPYEQYF.

This clone has a handful of counts. The chain uses TRBV5-6 and TRBJ2-7; TRBD2 matches at 8 bases. Germline V gene data show CDR1 as SGHDT and CDR2 as YYEEEE. V gave up 3 bases and J gave up 9 bases; unmatched junction bases: 11. The CDR3 covers 14 residues. For the CDR3, the DNA is TGTGCCAGCAGCTCCCCCGGACTAGCTACGGGGCAGTACTTC. Protein: CASSSPGLATGQYF.

With regard to this clone: This specimen includes other DNA sequences encoding the same CDR3. The chain combines TRBV24-1 with TRBJ2-7; TRBD1 matches 11 bases. V was pared by 7 bases and J by 4 bases, with 2 bases of the junction left unmatched. Germline lookup yields CDR1 KGHDR and CDR2 SFDVKD. The CDR3 totals 13 residues. The CDR3 loop is CATSGTGGYEQYF. CDR3 DNA: TGTGCCACCAGCGGGACAGGGGGGTACGAGCAGTACTTC.

The rearrangement uses TRBV3-1 (or the pseudogene TRBV3-2) and TRBJ2-1; 13 bases are shared with TRBD2. J gave up 3 bases and V 9 bases, and 5 bases lay outside the gene matches. CDR3 size: 15 residues. Germline loops: CDR1 LGHDT, CDR2 YNNKEL (reference sequence). CDR3: CASRTSGGFYNEQFF. The CDR3 nucleotides read TGTGCCAGTAGGACTAGCGGGGGATTCTACAATGAGCAGTTCTTC.